One and the same sample provided the 19 T cell receptor beta chains below, sequenced in a study of T cell responses to AZD1222 COVID-19 vaccine. TCRdb's copy holds only in-frame clones and misses some; the assay was immunoSEQ multiplex PCR. The table lists 90,000 to 150,000 clones, about 83% of them singletons, with roughly 12% in the top ten. The source material was peripheral blood, sampled on day 0 of AZD1222 vaccination. Receptor source: an adult in good health.

The CDR3 nucleotides are TGTGCCACCAGCAGAGATTATCGACAGCCAGATACGCAGTATTTT. Translation gives CATSRDYRQPDTQYF. The genes are TRBV15 and TRBJ2-3; possibly TRBD1 for D (5 bases). The V end was cut by 0 bases, the J end by 4 bases, with 11 bases between. Germline CDR1 and CDR2: LNHNV and YYDKDF (reference sequence). The CDR3 sequence is 15 residues long.

V is TRBV28 and J is TRBJ1-3; weak D call: TRBD1 (5 bases). Trimming took 10 bases from V and 0 from J, leaving 13 bases between them. The CDR3 covers 14 residues. Germline V gene sequence: CDR1 MDHEN, CDR2 SYDVKM. CDR3 nucleotide sequence: TGTGCCACTGGGACGGCAAGCTCTGGAAACACCATATATTTT. Translation: CATGTASSGNTIYF.

The genes are TRBV20-1 and TRBJ2-3; possibly TRBD2 for D (6 bases). The length of the CDR3 is 11 residues. Germline CDR1 DFQATT, CDR2 SNEGSKA (reference sequence). V shed 0 bases and J shed 15 bases, with 13 bases lying between them. The CDR3, as DNA: TGCAGTGCTAGAGATTATGGCGGGGAATATTTT. Amino acids: CSARDYGGEYF.

This sequence joins TRBV7-9 and TRBJ2-7; a possible D gene is TRBD1 (5 bases). Per germline, CDR1 SEHNR and CDR2 FQNEAQ (reference sequence). This CDR3 region has 18 residues. V was shortened by 1 base and J by 2 bases, with 21 bases between the two germline ends. The CDR3 DNA is TGTGCCAGCAGCTTAGGGCAGACCAGGGTGCAAGGGGCCTACGAGCAGTACTTC. Translated: CASSLGQTRVQGAYEQYF.

The CDR3 reads CASSSQGPGTQYF. DNA for the CDR3: TGTGCCAGCAGCTCTCAAGGGCCCGGGACCCAGTACTTC. J is TRBJ2-5 and V is TRBV5-4; unclear D gene. CDR1 SGHNT and CDR2 YYREEE come from the germline V gene (reference sequence). This CDR3 comprises 13 residues. The germline V and J ends were trimmed by 3 bases and 7 bases, with 13 bases remaining between them.

This chain links TRBV24-1 with TRBJ2-1, with D uncertain. Trimming pared 7 bases from V and 5 bases from J, leaving 5 bases between. This CDR3 comprises 11 residues. Germline CDR1 KGHDR, CDR2 SFDVKD. CDR3 in amino acids: CATSWDNEQFF. The CDR3 nucleotides are TGTGCCACCAGCTGGGACAATGAGCAGTTCTTC.

The V call is TRBV7-9, the J call TRBJ1-1, with D perhaps matching TRBD1 (5 bases). Germline values: CDR1 SEHNR, CDR2 FQNEAQ (reference sequence). The CDR3 length is 15 residues. The V gene lost 5 bases and the J gene lost 11 bases, with 24 bases spanning the gap. The CDR3 DNA is TGTGCCAGCAGCCCAACTGGGGCCCAATTACTACAGGCTTTCTTT. Encoded protein: CASSPTGAQLLQAFF.

The chain employs TRBV19 and TRBJ2-5; the D gene could be TRBD1 or TRBD2 (5 bases each). Germline CDR1 is LNHDA and CDR2 is SQIVND (reference sequence). Trimming took off 5 bases at V and 4 bases at J, with 20 bases between the two ends. There are 16 residues in the CDR3. The CDR3 DNA is TGTGCCAGTAGTCCCCGCCGGGGCCTGGGTAGAGAGACCCAGTACTTC. As protein: CASSPRRGLGRETQYF.

The chain has TRBV5-4 and TRBJ2-5; D not certain. From germline, CDR1 is SGHNT and CDR2 YYREEE (reference sequence). Trimming pared 1 base from V and 3 bases from J, leaving 10 bases between. This CDR3 is 14 amino acids long. In DNA form, the CDR3 reads TGTGCCAGCAGCTTGAGATCCTCCGAAGAGACCCAGTACTTC. Protein product: CASSLRSSEETQYF.

The V and J genes are TRBV6-5 and TRBJ2-7; D unclear. V lost 2 bases and J 6 bases, leaving 14 bases between the germline ends. Germline V gene sequence: CDR1 MNHEY, CDR2 SVGAGI. The CDR3 has 14 residues. The CDR3 sequence: CASSYGQPSVEQYF. The CDR3 DNA sequence: TGTGCCAGCAGTTACGGGCAGCCATCGGTCGAGCAGTACTTC.

The J gene is TRBJ2-7, the V gene TRBV9; D may match TRBD1 or TRBD2 (5 bases each). The CDR3 runs to 14 residues. The V and J ends lost 4 bases and 2 bases respectively, with 13 bases between them. CDR1 and CDR2 (germline): SGDLS, YYNGEE. CDR3 nucleotide sequence: TGTGCCAGCAGCCCTCGCCCGGGGCCCTACGAGCAGTACTTC. Translating gives CASSPRPGPYEQYF.

This chain connects TRBV5-6 to TRBJ1-1; D remains ambiguous. Germline V CDR1 and CDR2: SGHDT, YYEEEE. This CDR3 spans 13 amino acids. V shed 4 bases and J shed 5 bases, with 12 bases lying between them. The CDR3 spells CASSVGWETEAFF. The DNA for the CDR3 is TGTGCCAGCAGCGTGGGATGGGAAACTGAAGCTTTCTTT.

V usage is TRBV15 and J usage is TRBJ2-1; TRBD2 matches at 8 bases. V was clipped by 0 bases and J by 5 bases; unmatched bases: 3. This CDR3 has 15 residues. Germline CDR1 is LNHNV and CDR2 is YYDKDF (reference sequence). CDR3 in amino acids: CATSRDQLADNEQFF. The DNA for the CDR3 is TGTGCCACCAGCAGAGATCAACTAGCGGACAATGAGCAGTTCTTC.

The V call is TRBV5-1, the J call TRBJ2-1, with D unclear. V was trimmed by 0 bases and J by 6 bases, leaving 10 bases between them. Looked up from germline, CDR1 is SGHRS and CDR2 is YFSETQ. The CDR3 sequence is 14 residues long. This CDR3 is CASSLVGFGNEQFF. The CDR3 region has the DNA TGCGCCAGCAGCTTGGTAGGGTTTGGCAATGAGCAGTTCTTC.

This chain links TRBV27 with TRBJ2-3; no clear D. The germline V gene has CDR1 MNHEY and CDR2 SMNVEV (reference sequence). The CDR3 is 16 residues long. V lost 3 bases to trimming and J lost 1 base, with 14 bases between them. The CDR3 protein is CASSFIAIGGTDTQYF. The CDR3 region has the DNA TGTGCCAGCAGTTTTATAGCAATAGGAGGCACAGATACGCAGTATTTT.

The chain employs TRBV4-3 and TRBJ2-7; 8 nucleotides line up with TRBD2. V shed 4 bases and J 5 bases; nucleotides not matched to a gene: 10. The CDR3 totals 15 residues. Germline V lookup: CDR1 LGHNA, CDR2 YSLEER. CDR3 in DNA: TGCGCCAGCAGCCTCGGCCAGCGGGAGTTAGACGAGCAGTACTTC. It codes for CASSLGQRELDEQYF.

The chain links TRBV11-2 to TRBJ2-1, with D possibly being TRBD1 or TRBD2 (5 bases each). CDR1 and CDR2 (germline): SGHAT, FQNNGV. This CDR3 has 12 residues. The germline V and J ends were trimmed by 1 base and 10 bases, with 8 bases remaining between them. CDR3 amino acids: CASSLGGTEQFF. The CDR3 DNA reads as TGTGCCAGCAGCTTAGGGGGGACCGAGCAGTTCTTC.

V usage is TRBV14 and J usage is TRBJ2-7; D could derive from TRBD1 or TRBD2 (5 bases each). The CDR3 totals 14 residues. V was shortened by 1 base and J by 4 bases, with 11 bases between the two germline ends. From germline, CDR1 is SGHDN and CDR2 FVKESK. In DNA, the CDR3 is TGTGCCAGCAGCCAAGTCCGAGGGGTGTACGAGCAGTACTTC. Encoded protein: CASSQVRGVYEQYF.

In DNA, the CDR3 is TGTGCCAGCAGCTTGGTAGGAACAGGGGGCTACGAGCAGTACTTC. Translating it yields CASSLVGTGGYEQYF. The rearrangement joins TRBV5-4 to TRBJ2-7; 8 bases are a match to TRBD1. The ends lost 0 bases at V and 3 bases at J; junction bases unmatched: 5. This CDR3 is 15 amino acids long. Germline V gene lookup returns CDR1 SGHNT and CDR2 YYREEE (reference sequence).